The 11 T cell receptor beta chains in this list originate from one sample, sequenced in a study of blood T cells in healthy people across ages. Primed by a sample-barcoded 5' primer and a J-beta primer mix, a second PCR proceeded for about 6 to 12 cycles. TCRdb independently ran MiXCR on the 5' RACE reads; one entry per CDR3 protein. The sample consists of 590,000 or so distinct CDR3 sequences, about 30% of them appearing once. Sequencing used blood. The receptors were sampled from a woman at least 80 years old in good health.

This sequence joins TRBV9 and TRBJ2-7; 7 nucleotides line up with TRBD2. The V gene's germline CDR1 is SGDLS and CDR2 YYNGEE. J lost 5 bases, V lost 0 bases, and 5 bases had no gene match. The CDR3 length is 14 residues. The CDR3 region is CASSVGPGGDEQYF. As DNA, the CDR3 is TGTGCCAGCAGCGTAGGGCCGGGAGGTGACGAGCAGTACTTC.

In its sample, this clonotype was seen many times. The J gene is TRBJ2-1, the V gene TRBV11-2, with 7 bases identical to TRBD2. V was pared by 3 bases and J by 4 bases, with 6 bases of the junction left unmatched. This CDR3 comprises 15 residues. Germline CDR1 is SGHAT and CDR2 is FQNNGV. The CDR3 is CASSFSAGAYNEQFF. CDR3 sequence (DNA): TGTGCCAGCAGCTTTTCCGCGGGAGCTTACAATGAGCAGTTCTTC.

There are many counts of this clonotype. The V and J genes are TRBV10-3 and TRBJ2-5; 8 bases fit TRBD2. J was trimmed by 4 bases and V by 3 bases; bases with no gene match: 1. Germline V lookup: CDR1 ENHRY, CDR2 SYGVKD. The CDR3 contains 13 residues. The CDR3, as DNA: TGTGCCATCAGTGATCGGGGGGGAGAGACCCAGTACTTC. It codes for CAISDRGGETQYF.

The V gene is TRBV2, the J gene TRBJ2-5, with 8 bases matching TRBD2. The CDR3 sequence is 15 residues long. Germline V gene sequence: CDR1 SNHLY, CDR2 FYNNEI. V dropped 6 bases and J dropped 0; count of bases not matched to a gene: 6. This CDR3 is CASRRAGAYQETQYF. CDR3 nucleotides: TGTGCCAGCAGGAGAGCGGGGGCGTACCAAGAGACCCAGTACTTC.

A few counts support this clonotype. With a much larger clone just one base away, this may be a read error. The chain joins TRBV6-1 to TRBJ2-1, with 11 bases aligning to TRBD2. Germline trimming cut 0 bases from V and 13 bases from J; bases unmatched to any gene: 11. The CDR3 length is 16 residues. Germline V gives CDR1 MNHNS, CDR2 SASEGT. This chain's CDR3 is CASSEALAGGTETQFF. The CDR3, as DNA: TGTGCCAGCAGTGAAGCGCTAGCGGGGGGTACCGAGACCCAGTTCTTC.

Here the CDR3 reads CASSLKGGYTF. Here the CDR3 DNA reads TGTGCCAGCAGCTTAAAGGGGGGCTACACCTTC. The chain carries TRBV7-9 and TRBJ1-2; tentatively, D is TRBD1 (5 bases). Trimming left V 2 bases short and J 8 bases short, with 6 bases between. Germline CDR1 and CDR2: SEHNR and FQNEAQ (reference sequence). The CDR3 runs 11 residues.

J is TRBJ2-7 and V is TRBV6-2 or TRBV6-3, with TRBD2 as a possible D gene (6 bases). V lost 8 bases, J lost 0 bases, and 14 bases lay in between. Germline V lookup: CDR1 MNHEY, CDR2 SVGEGT. The length of the CDR3 is 14 residues. This CDR3 reads CASGILAISYEQYF. The CDR3 DNA follows: TGTGCCAGCGGGATCCTAGCGATCTCCTACGAGCAGTACTTC.

CDR3 nucleotides: TGTGCCAGCAGCCGGACTGGGGGGGCCAACGTCCTGACTTTC. This gives the protein CASSRTGGANVLTF. The V gene is TRBV3-1, the J gene TRBJ2-6; tentatively, D is TRBD2 (5 bases). Between the trimmed V and J ends, which lost 4 bases and 4 bases, there was a span of 8 bases. The CDR3 has 14 amino acids. Germline values: CDR1 LGHDT, CDR2 YNNKEL (reference sequence). Full variable domain (remainder filled in from reference TRBV3-1 and TRBJ2-6): DTAVSQTPKYLVTQMGNDKSIKCEQNLGHDTMYWYKQDSKKFLKIMFSYNNKELIINETVPNRFSPKSPDKAHLNLHINSLELGDSAVYFCASSRTGGANVLTFGAGSRLTVL.

The table lists this clonotype with many counts. The V gene is TRBV6-1, the J gene TRBJ2-4, with 9 bases aligning to TRBD1. The CDR3 totals 17 residues. J was trimmed by 7 bases and V by 0 bases; bases with no gene match: 10. Germline assignment: CDR1 MNHNS and CDR2 SASEGT. The chain's CDR3 is CASSEAHLLTGGNIQYF. The CDR3 coding sequence is TGTGCCAGCAGTGAAGCGCATTTATTGACAGGGGGGAACATTCAGTACTTC.

This clonotype was seen more than once but under ten times. The chain combines TRBV6-2 or TRBV6-3 with TRBJ1-5, with TRBD1 as a possible D gene (6 bases). The germline V gene has CDR1 MNHEY and CDR2 SVGEGT. The CDR3 length is 15 residues. The germline V and J ends were trimmed by 2 bases and 3 bases, with 11 bases remaining between them. As DNA, the CDR3 is TGTGCCAGCAGTTACGGGCAGGGGTTCAATCAGCCCCAGCATTTT. Amino acid sequence: CASSYGQGFNQPQHF.

The gene calls are TRBV5-1 and TRBJ2-2; D remains unclear. V was cut by 1 base and J by 5 bases, with 12 bases left in between. The CDR3 has 15 amino acids. Germline V lookup: CDR1 SGHRS, CDR2 YFSETQ. The chain's CDR3 is CASSLTIFETGELFF. CDR3 DNA: TGCGCCAGCAGCTTGACGATTTTCGAGACCGGGGAGCTGTTTTTT.